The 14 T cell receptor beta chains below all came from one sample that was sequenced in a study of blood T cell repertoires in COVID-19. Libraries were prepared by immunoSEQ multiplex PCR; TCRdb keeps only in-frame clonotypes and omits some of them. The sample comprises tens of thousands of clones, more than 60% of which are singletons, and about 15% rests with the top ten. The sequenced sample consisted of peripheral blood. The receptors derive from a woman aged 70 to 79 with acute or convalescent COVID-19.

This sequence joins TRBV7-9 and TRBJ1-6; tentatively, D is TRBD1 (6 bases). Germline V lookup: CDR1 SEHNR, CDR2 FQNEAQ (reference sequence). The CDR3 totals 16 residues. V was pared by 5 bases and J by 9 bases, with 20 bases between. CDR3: CASSPGGQTFISPLHF. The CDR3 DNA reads TGTGCCAGCAGCCCGGGGGGCCAGACCTTTATTTCACCCCTCCACTTT.

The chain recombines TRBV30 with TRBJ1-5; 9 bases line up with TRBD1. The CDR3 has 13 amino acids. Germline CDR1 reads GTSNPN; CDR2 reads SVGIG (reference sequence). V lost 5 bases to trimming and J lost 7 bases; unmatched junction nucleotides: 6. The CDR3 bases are TGTGCCTGGGGTTACAGGGGGCAGCAGCCCCAGCATTTT. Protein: CAWGYRGQQPQHF. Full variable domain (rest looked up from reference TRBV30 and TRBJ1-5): SQTIHQWPATLVQPVGSPLSLECTVEGTSNPNLYWYRQAAGRGLQLLFYSVGIGQISSEVPQNLSASRPQDRQFILSSKKLLLSDSGFYLCAWGYRGQQPQHFGDGTRLSIL.

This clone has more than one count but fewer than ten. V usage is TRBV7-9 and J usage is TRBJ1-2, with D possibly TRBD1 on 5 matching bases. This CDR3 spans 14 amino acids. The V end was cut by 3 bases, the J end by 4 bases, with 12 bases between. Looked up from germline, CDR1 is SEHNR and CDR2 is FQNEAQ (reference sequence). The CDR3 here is CASSFPEGSYGYTF. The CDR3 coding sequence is TGTGCCAGCAGCTTTCCGGAGGGGTCCTATGGCTACACCTTC. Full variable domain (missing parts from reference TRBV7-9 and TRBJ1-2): DTGVSQNPRHKITKRGQNVTFRCDPISEHNRLYWYRQTLGQGPEFLTYFQNEAQLEKSRLLSDRFSAERPKGSFSTLEIQRTEQGDSAMYLCASSFPEGSYGYTFGSGTRLTVV.

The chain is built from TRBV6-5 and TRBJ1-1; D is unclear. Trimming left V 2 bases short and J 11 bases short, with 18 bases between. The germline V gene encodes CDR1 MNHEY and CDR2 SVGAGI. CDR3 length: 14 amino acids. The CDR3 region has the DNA TGTGCCAGCAGTTACGTCGACGGAGCATTGGAGGCTTTCTTT. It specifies CASSYVDGALEAFF.

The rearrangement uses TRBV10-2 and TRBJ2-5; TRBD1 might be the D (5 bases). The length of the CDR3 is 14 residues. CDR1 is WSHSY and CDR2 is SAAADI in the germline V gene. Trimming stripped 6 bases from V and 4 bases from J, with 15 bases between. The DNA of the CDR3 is TGCGCCAGCAGGGGTCGGCAGGGCGGAGAGACCCAGTACTTC. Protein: CASRGRQGGETQYF.

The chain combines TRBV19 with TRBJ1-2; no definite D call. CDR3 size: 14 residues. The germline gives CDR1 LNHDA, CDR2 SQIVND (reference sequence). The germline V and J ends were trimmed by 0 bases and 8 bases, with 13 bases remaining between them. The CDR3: CASSIEAEAGGYTF. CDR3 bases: TGTGCCAGTAGTATAGAGGCCGAGGCGGGAGGCTACACCTTC.

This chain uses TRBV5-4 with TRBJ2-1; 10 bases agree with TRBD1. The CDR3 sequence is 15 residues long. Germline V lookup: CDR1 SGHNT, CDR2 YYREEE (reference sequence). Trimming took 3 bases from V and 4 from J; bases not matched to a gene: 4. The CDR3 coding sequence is TGTGCCAGCAGCTGGACAGGGGGTGGGTACAATGAGCAGTTCTTC. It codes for CASSWTGGGYNEQFF.

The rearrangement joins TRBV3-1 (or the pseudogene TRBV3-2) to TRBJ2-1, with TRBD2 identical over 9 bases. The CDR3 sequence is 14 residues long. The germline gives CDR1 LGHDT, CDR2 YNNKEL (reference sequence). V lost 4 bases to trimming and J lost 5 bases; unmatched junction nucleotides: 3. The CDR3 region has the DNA TGTGCCAGCAGCCGTAGCGGGGGTGACAATGAGCAGTTCTTC. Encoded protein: CASSRSGGDNEQFF.

CDR3 nucleotide sequence: TGTGCCAGCAGCGGCAGATCTAACTATGGCTACACCTTC. It codes for CASSGRSNYGYTF. The chain couples TRBV7-8 to TRBJ1-2, with no clear D. V was clipped by 5 bases and J by 0 bases, with 7 bases between them. Looked up from germline, CDR1 is SGHVS and CDR2 is FQNEAQ. The CDR3 covers 13 residues. Supplemented by reference TRBV7-8 and TRBJ1-2, the full variable domain reads GAGVSQSPRYKVAKRGQDVALRCDPISGHVSLFWYQQALGQGPEFLTYFQNEAQLDKSGLPSDRFFAERPEGSVSTLKIQRTQQEDSAVYLCASSGRSNYGYTFGSGTRLTVV.

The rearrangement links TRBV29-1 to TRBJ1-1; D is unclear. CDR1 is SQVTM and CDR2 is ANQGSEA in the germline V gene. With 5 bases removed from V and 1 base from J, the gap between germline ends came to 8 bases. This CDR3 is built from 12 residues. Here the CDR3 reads CSVRVSNTEAFF. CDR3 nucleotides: TGCAGCGTTCGGGTCTCGAACACTGAAGCTTTCTTT. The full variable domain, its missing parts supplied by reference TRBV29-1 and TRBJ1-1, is SAVISQKPSRDICQRGTSLTIQCQVDSQVTMMFWYRQQPGQSLTLIATANQGSEATYESGFVIDKFPISRPNLTFSTLTVSNMSPEDSSIYLCSVRVSNTEAFFGQGTRLTVV.

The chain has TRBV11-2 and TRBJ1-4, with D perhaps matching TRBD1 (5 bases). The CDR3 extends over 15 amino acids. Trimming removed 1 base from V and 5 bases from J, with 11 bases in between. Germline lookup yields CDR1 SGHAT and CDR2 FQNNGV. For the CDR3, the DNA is TGTGCCAGCAGCTTAGGCGTCTCAGGGAATGAAAAACTGTTTTTT. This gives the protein CASSLGVSGNEKLFF.

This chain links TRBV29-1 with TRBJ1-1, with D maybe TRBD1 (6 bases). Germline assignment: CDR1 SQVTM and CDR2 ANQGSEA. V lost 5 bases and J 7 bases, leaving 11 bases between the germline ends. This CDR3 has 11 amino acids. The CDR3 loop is CSVFRQVEAFF. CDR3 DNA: TGCAGCGTTTTTCGACAGGTTGAAGCTTTCTTT.

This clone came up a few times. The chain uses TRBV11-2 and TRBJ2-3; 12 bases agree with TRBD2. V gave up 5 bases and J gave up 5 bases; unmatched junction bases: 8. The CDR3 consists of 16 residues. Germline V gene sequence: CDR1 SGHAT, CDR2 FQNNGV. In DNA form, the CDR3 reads TGTGCCAGCAGCCGGTCTAGCGGGGGGGCCGTAGATACGCAGTATTTT. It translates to CASSRSSGGAVDTQYF.

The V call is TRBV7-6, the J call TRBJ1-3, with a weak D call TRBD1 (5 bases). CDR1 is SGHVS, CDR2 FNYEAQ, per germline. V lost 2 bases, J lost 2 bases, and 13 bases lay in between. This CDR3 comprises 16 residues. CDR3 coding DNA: TGTGCCAGCAGCTTACTCCAGGGTGGCACTGGAAACACCATATATTTT. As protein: CASSLLQGGTGNTIYF.